Listed below are T cell receptor beta chains from one sample, sequenced in a study of cytomegalovirus exposure and HLA in healthy donors. TCRdb's copy holds only in-frame clones and misses some; the assay was immunoSEQ multiplex PCR. This table has about 90,000 clones, approximately 74% appearing once. Sequenced sample: PBMCs. These receptors were collected from a man aged 25-40 years in good health and CMV-seropositive. Each CDR3 is given with its conserved first and last residue. A D gene is named only where the DNA matches it firmly. Clone size, where shown, is once, few, many, or a class for clones that have expanded.

J gene: TRBJ2-7; clone size: .; V gene: TRBV2; D gene: TRBD2; CDR3 protein: CASSGALGTSGSRYEQYF; CDR3 DNA: TGTGCCAGCAGTGGGGCCCTTGGGACTAGCGGGAGTAGGTACGAGCAGTACTTC
J gene: TRBJ1-5; clone size: .; V gene: TRBV19; D gene: .; CDR3 protein: CASSNTGGNQPQHF; CDR3 DNA: TGTGCCAGTAGTAATACGGGGGGCAATCAGCCCCAGCATTTT
J gene: TRBJ2-5; clone size: .; V gene: TRBV28; D gene: TRBD1; CDR3 protein: CASSLQGVQETQYF; CDR3 DNA: TGTGCCAGCAGTTTACAGGGGGTCCAGGAGACCCAGTACTTC
J gene: TRBJ2-5; clone size: .; V gene: TRBV5-6; D gene: TRBD2; CDR3 protein: CASSLIAGGGQETQYF; CDR3 DNA: TGTGCCAGCAGCTTAATAGCGGGAGGGGGTCAAGAGACCCAGTACTTC
J gene: TRBJ2-7; clone size: .; V gene: TRBV6-5; D gene: .; CDR3 protein: CASSSLSYEQYF; CDR3 DNA: TGTGCCAGCAGTTCCCTCAGCTACGAGCAGTACTTC
J gene: TRBJ1-5; clone size: once; V gene: TRBV4-2; D gene: .; CDR3 protein: CASSQGGPNQPQHF; CDR3 DNA: TGTGCCAGCAGCCAGGGAGGGCCTAATCAGCCCCAGCATTTT
J gene: TRBJ1-6; clone size: .; V gene: TRBV11-2; D gene: TRBD1; CDR3 protein: CASSFLTGGESPLHF; CDR3 DNA: TGTGCCAGCAGCTTCCTGACAGGGGGGGAATCACCCCTCCACTTT
J gene: TRBJ2-3; clone size: .; V gene: TRBV2; D gene: TRBD2; CDR3 protein: CARGKTSGSGDTQYF; CDR3 DNA: TGTGCCAGAGGAAAGACTAGCGGGAGCGGAGATACGCAGTATTTT
J gene: TRBJ2-5; clone size: few; V gene: TRBV7-7; D gene: TRBD1; CDR3 protein: CASSADRTETQYF; CDR3 DNA: TGTGCTAGCAGCGCGGACAGGACAGAGACCCAGTACTTC
J gene: TRBJ2-7; clone size: few; V gene: TRBV15; D gene: .; CDR3 protein: CATSRPAEGKEQYF; CDR3 DNA: TGTGCCACCAGCAGACCCGCGGAAGGAAAGGAGCAGTACTTC
J gene: TRBJ2-7; clone size: .; V gene: TRBV5-4; D gene: TRBD1; CDR3 protein: CATGQGISSYEQYF; CDR3 DNA: TGTGCCACCGGACAGGGGATAAGCTCCTACGAGCAGTACTTC
J gene: TRBJ1-5; clone size: once; V gene: TRBV6-1; D gene: .; CDR3 protein: CASSLRELQPQHF; CDR3 DNA: TGTGCCAGCAGCCTCAGGGAACTTCAGCCCCAGCATTTT
J gene: TRBJ2-7; clone size: .; V gene: TRBV5-4; D gene: .; CDR3 protein: CASSLGGVGGEQYF; CDR3 DNA: TGTGCCAGCAGCTTGGGGGGGGTGGGAGGCGAGCAGTACTTC
J gene: TRBJ2-3; clone size: .; V gene: TRBV29-1; D gene: .; CDR3 protein: CSVEGGASTDTQYF; CDR3 DNA: TGCAGCGTTGAAGGCGGTGCTAGCACAGATACGCAGTATTTT
J gene: TRBJ2-1; clone size: .; V gene: TRBV7-6; D gene: TRBD2; CDR3 protein: CASSPLAGTQEQFF; CDR3 DNA: TGTGCCAGCAGCCCACTAGCGGGAACACAAGAGCAGTTCTTC
J gene: TRBJ1-2; clone size: .; V gene: TRBV29-1; D gene: TRBD1; CDR3 protein: CSVEDRRRPRGQGAGGYTF; CDR3 DNA: TGCAGCGTTGAAGACCGGAGGAGGCCAAGGGGACAGGGGGCGGGTGGCTACACCTTC
J gene: TRBJ1-6; clone size: .; V gene: TRBV19; D gene: TRBD1; CDR3 protein: CASSIRDRDFNNSPLHF; CDR3 DNA: TGTGCCAGTAGTATCCGGGACAGGGATTTTAATAATTCACCCCTCCACTTT
J gene: TRBJ1-2; clone size: .; V gene: TRBV2; D gene: .; CDR3 protein: CASSGTENYGYTF; CDR3 DNA: TGTGCCAGCAGCGGGACTGAGAACTATGGCTACACCTTC
J gene: TRBJ1-4; clone size: .; V gene: TRBV5-1; D gene: .; CDR3 protein: CASSLGYSNEKLFF; CDR3 DNA: TGCGCCAGCAGCTTGGGTTACAGTAATGAAAAACTGTTTTTT
J gene: TRBJ2-3; clone size: .; V gene: TRBV7-9; D gene: TRBD2; CDR3 protein: CASRLAGGADTQYF; CDR3 DNA: TGTGCCAGCAGACTAGCGGGAGGGGCAGATACGCAGTATTTT
J gene: TRBJ2-5; clone size: .; V gene: TRBV5-1; D gene: TRBD1; CDR3 protein: CASSIGTVQETQYF; CDR3 DNA: TGCGCCAGCAGCATCGGGACAGTCCAAGAGACCCAGTACTTC
J gene: TRBJ2-5; clone size: .; V gene: TRBV5-1; D gene: TRBD2; CDR3 protein: CASSLESGGAQYF; CDR3 DNA: TGCGCCAGCAGCTTGGAGAGCGGGGGTGCCCAGTACTTC
J gene: TRBJ2-7; clone size: once; V gene: TRBV2; D gene: TRBD2; CDR3 protein: CASSAERGRREQYF; CDR3 DNA: TGTGCCAGCAGTGCTGAGCGGGGAAGGAGGGAGCAGTACTTC
J gene: TRBJ1-2; clone size: .; V gene: TRBV5-6; D gene: TRBD1; CDR3 protein: CASSLGTGLTNYGYPF; CDR3 DNA: TGTGCCAGCAGCTTAGGGACAGGGTTAACTAACTATGGCTACCCCTTC
J gene: TRBJ2-3; clone size: .; V gene: TRBV19; D gene: TRBD2; CDR3 protein: CASSWTSGGTDTQYF; CDR3 DNA: TGTGCCAGTAGTTGGACTAGCGGGGGCACAGATACGCAGTATTTT
J gene: TRBJ1-1; clone size: .; V gene: TRBV10-1; D gene: .; CDR3 protein: CASSDDRCEAFF; CDR3 DNA: TGCGCCAGCAGTGATGACAGATGTGAAGCTTTCTTT
J gene: TRBJ1-2; clone size: .; V gene: TRBV10-3; D gene: .; CDR3 protein: CAISPGAESGYTF; CDR3 DNA: TGTGCCATCAGTCCCGGAGCGGAAAGTGGCTACACCTTC
J gene: TRBJ1-2; clone size: .; V gene: TRBV10-3; D gene: TRBD1; CDR3 protein: CAISETGGDGYTF; CDR3 DNA: TGTGCCATCAGTGAAACAGGGGGGGATGGCTACACCTTC
J gene: TRBJ1-1; clone size: .; V gene: TRBV6-6; D gene: TRBD1; CDR3 protein: CASSYATGDTEAFF; CDR3 DNA: TGTGCCAGCAGTTACGCGACAGGGGACACTGAAGCTTTCTTT
J gene: TRBJ2-3; clone size: .; V gene: TRBV6-5; D gene: .; CDR3 protein: CASSFNRIPDADTQYF; CDR3 DNA: TGTGCCAGCAGTTTCAACAGGATCCCCGACGCAGATACGCAGTATTTT
J gene: TRBJ2-6; clone size: few; V gene: TRBV29-1; D gene: .; CDR3 protein: CSVDSSGANVLTF; CDR3 DNA: TGCAGCGTGGACAGCTCTGGGGCCAACGTCCTGACTTTC
J gene: TRBJ2-2; clone size: .; V gene: TRBV27; D gene: .; CDR3 protein: CASSAFALSSHTGELFF; CDR3 DNA: TGTGCCAGCAGTGCCTTTGCCCTTAGCTCTCACACCGGGGAGCTGTTTTTT
J gene: TRBJ2-7; clone size: few; V gene: TRBV4-2; D gene: TRBD2; CDR3 protein: CASSQRAGEDYEQYF; CDR3 DNA: TGTGCCAGCAGCCAAAGAGCGGGAGAGGACTACGAGCAGTACTTC
J gene: TRBJ1-1; clone size: few; V gene: TRBV9; D gene: .; CDR3 protein: CASGQLNTEAFF; CDR3 DNA: TGTGCCAGTGGGCAGTTGAACACTGAAGCTTTCTTT
J gene: TRBJ2-5; clone size: .; V gene: TRBV4-2; D gene: TRBD2; CDR3 protein: CASSQDRASGGAGAETQYF; CDR3 DNA: TGTGCCAGCAGCCAAGATCGGGCTAGCGGGGGGGCCGGTGCAGAGACCCAGTACTTC
J gene: TRBJ1-4; clone size: .; V gene: TRBV7-9; D gene: .; CDR3 protein: CASSPKTRLNEKLFF; CDR3 DNA: TGTGCCAGCAGCCCAAAGACACGGCTTAATGAAAAACTGTTTTTT
J gene: TRBJ1-1; clone size: .; V gene: TRBV10-3; D gene: .; CDR3 protein: CAISEALYTEAFF; CDR3 DNA: TGTGCCATCAGTGAGGCGCTGTACACTGAAGCTTTCTTT
J gene: TRBJ1-1; clone size: .; V gene: TRBV6-1; D gene: TRBD1; CDR3 protein: CASSDPGTANTEAFF; CDR3 DNA: TGTGCCAGCAGTGACCCCGGGACAGCGAACACTGAAGCTTTCTTT
J gene: TRBJ2-3; clone size: .; V gene: TRBV5-8; D gene: TRBD2; CDR3 protein: CASSLALTSGRNTQYF; CDR3 DNA: TGTGCCAGCAGCTTGGCCTTGACTAGCGGGAGAAATACGCAGTATTTT
J gene: TRBJ1-2; clone size: once; V gene: TRBV6-1; D gene: .; CDR3 protein: CASSEWGVGYTF; CDR3 DNA: TGTGCCAGCAGTGAATGGGGGGTTGGCTACACCTTC
J gene: TRBJ1-2; clone size: .; V gene: TRBV5-1; D gene: TRBD1; CDR3 protein: CASSLQGKNYGYTF; CDR3 DNA: TGCGCCAGCAGCTTACAGGGGAAGAACTATGGCTACACCTTC
J gene: TRBJ1-5; clone size: .; V gene: TRBV6-5; D gene: TRBD1; CDR3 protein: CASSSTGGPNQPQHF; CDR3 DNA: TGTGCCAGCAGTTCAACAGGGGGTCCAAATCAGCCCCAGCATTTT
J gene: TRBJ2-7; clone size: .; V gene: TRBV28; D gene: TRBD2; CDR3 protein: CASSPQRDSYEQYF; CDR3 DNA: TGTGCCAGCAGTCCCCAGCGGGATTCCTACGAGCAGTACTTC
J gene: TRBJ2-7; clone size: .; V gene: TRBV29-1; D gene: TRBD1; CDR3 protein: CSVKSDRGYEQYF; CDR3 DNA: TGCAGCGTTAAATCGGACAGGGGTTACGAGCAGTACTTC
J gene: TRBJ2-2; clone size: .; V gene: TRBV11-3; D gene: TRBD1; CDR3 protein: CASSLRQGVAGELFF; CDR3 DNA: TGTGCCAGCAGCCTTCGACAGGGGGTCGCCGGGGAGCTGTTTTTT
J gene: TRBJ1-1; clone size: .; V gene: TRBV30; D gene: .; CDR3 protein: CAWSDSRSEAFF; CDR3 DNA: TGTGCCTGGAGCGACAGTAGGTCTGAAGCTTTCTTT
J gene: TRBJ1-4; clone size: .; V gene: TRBV6-5; D gene: TRBD1; CDR3 protein: CASSYSQGENEKLFF; CDR3 DNA: TGTGCCAGCAGTTACTCTCAGGGGGAGAATGAAAAACTGTTTTTT
J gene: TRBJ1-2; clone size: .; V gene: TRBV9; D gene: TRBD1; CDR3 protein: CASSVQPGTDYGYTF; CDR3 DNA: TGTGCCAGCAGCGTCCAACCCGGGACAGACTACGGCTACACCTTC
J gene: TRBJ2-5; clone size: once; V gene: TRBV18; D gene: .; CDR3 protein: CASSPRSEETQYF; CDR3 DNA: TGTGCCAGCTCACCAAGGAGCGAAGAGACCCAGTACTTC
J gene: TRBJ1-5; clone size: few; V gene: TRBV7-6; D gene: .; CDR3 protein: CASSLAANQPQHF; CDR3 DNA: TGTGCCAGCAGCTTAGCGGCCAATCAGCCCCAGCATTTT
J gene: TRBJ2-7; clone size: few; V gene: TRBV2; D gene: .; CDR3 protein: CASSPSSYEQYF; CDR3 DNA: TGTGCCAGCAGTCCGAGCTCCTACGAGCAGTACTTC
J gene: TRBJ2-3; clone size: .; V gene: TRBV30; D gene: TRBD2; CDR3 protein: CAWSTGLATDTQYF; CDR3 DNA: TGTGCCTGGAGTACCGGACTAGCTACAGATACGCAGTATTTT
J gene: TRBJ2-1; clone size: .; V gene: TRBV10-3; D gene: TRBD2; CDR3 protein: CAIRTSGRNIEQFF; CDR3 DNA: TGTGCCATCCGGACTAGCGGGAGGAACATTGAGCAGTTCTTC
J gene: TRBJ2-5; clone size: .; V gene: TRBV20-1; D gene: .; CDR3 protein: CSASPPETQYF; CDR3 DNA: TGCAGTGCTAGCCCTCCCGAGACCCAGTACTTC
J gene: TRBJ2-3; clone size: .; V gene: TRBV10-3; D gene: .; CDR3 protein: CAISERGGGTDTQYF; CDR3 DNA: TGTGCCATCAGTGAGCGCGGCGGGGGCACAGATACGCAGTATTTT
J gene: TRBJ2-2; clone size: few; V gene: TRBV4-1; D gene: TRBD2; CDR3 protein: CASSQHLSGGIGELFF; CDR3 DNA: TGCGCCAGCAGCCAGCATTTGTCGGGAGGAATCGGGGAGCTGTTTTTT
J gene: TRBJ1-5; clone size: .; V gene: TRBV6-1; D gene: .; CDR3 protein: CASSERDEQPQHF; CDR3 DNA: TGTGCCAGCAGTGAGCGGGATGAGCAGCCCCAGCATTTT
J gene: TRBJ2-1; clone size: .; V gene: TRBV7-9; D gene: .; CDR3 protein: CSSSKRTDYNEQFF; CDR3 DNA: TGTTCCAGCAGCAAAAGGACAGATTACAATGAGCAGTTCTTC
J gene: TRBJ2-5; clone size: .; V gene: TRBV10-3; D gene: TRBD2; CDR3 protein: CAISGGGLAGGRRGETQYF; CDR3 DNA: TGTGCCATCAGTGGCGGGGGACTAGCGGGGGGCCGGAGGGGAGAGACCCAGTACTTC